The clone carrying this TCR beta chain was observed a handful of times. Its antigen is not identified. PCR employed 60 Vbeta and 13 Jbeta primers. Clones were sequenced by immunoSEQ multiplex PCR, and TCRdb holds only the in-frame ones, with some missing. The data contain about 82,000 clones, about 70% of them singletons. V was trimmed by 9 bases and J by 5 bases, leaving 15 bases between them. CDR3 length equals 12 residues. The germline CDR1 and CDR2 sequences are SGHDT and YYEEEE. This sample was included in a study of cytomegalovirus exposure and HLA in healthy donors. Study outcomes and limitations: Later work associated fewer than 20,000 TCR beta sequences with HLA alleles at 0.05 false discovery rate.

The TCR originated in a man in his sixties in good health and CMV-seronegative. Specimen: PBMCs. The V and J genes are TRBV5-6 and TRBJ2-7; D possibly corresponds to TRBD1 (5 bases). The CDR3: CATQGKGNEQYF. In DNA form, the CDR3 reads TGTGCCACTCAGGGCAAGGGAAACGAGCAGTACTTC.